Sequencing of this T cell receptor (beta chain) was carried out in a study of tumor and adjacent non-tumor tissue in lung cancer. Study findings and constraints: Higher tumor TCR diversity was associated with shorter survival. Compared with tumor, normal lung showed significantly lower TCR diversity.

Germline CDR1 and CDR2: SQVTM and ANQGSEA. The CDR3 spans 16 residues. The library came from three nested PCR rounds adapted from ARM-PCR protocols. TCRdb itself ran the multiplex PCR reads through MiXCR, one entry per CDR3 protein. The data contain roughly 140,000 distinct CDR3 sequences, approximately 64% of them seen just once; the ten biggest clones take up 15% to 20%. The template was RNA from unsorted bulk tissue. Note on this clonotype: What it recognizes is unknown. At one end, the junction sequence differs from germline, possibly due to a read error.

This sequence originates from a man aged 55 to 69 with small cell lung cancer. The sequenced sample consisted of lung tumor tissue. The chain is built from TRBV29-1 and TRBJ2-1; D perhaps matches TRBD2 (7 bases). The CDR3 nucleotides read TGCAGTGTTGACGGGGGGCGGGGCGGGAAGGGATATGAGCAATCCTTC. It is translated as CSVDGGRGGKGYEQSF.